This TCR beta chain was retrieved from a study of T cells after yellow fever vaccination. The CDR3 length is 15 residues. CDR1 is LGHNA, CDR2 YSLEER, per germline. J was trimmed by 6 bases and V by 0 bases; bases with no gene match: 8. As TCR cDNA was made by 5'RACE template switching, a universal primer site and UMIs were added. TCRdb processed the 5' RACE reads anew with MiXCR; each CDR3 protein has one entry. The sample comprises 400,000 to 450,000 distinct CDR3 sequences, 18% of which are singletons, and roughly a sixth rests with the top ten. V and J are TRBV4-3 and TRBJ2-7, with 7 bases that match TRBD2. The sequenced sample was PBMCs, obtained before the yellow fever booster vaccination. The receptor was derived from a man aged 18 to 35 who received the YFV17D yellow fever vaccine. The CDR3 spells CASSQESSGWGEQYF. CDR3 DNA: TGCGCCAGCAGCCAAGAGTCTAGCGGTTGGGGCGAGCAGTACTTC.